This T cell receptor beta chain was retrieved from a study of molecular identifiers for immune sequencing clone quantification. Remarks on this clonotype: Its antigen is not identified.

Study conclusions and caveats: Underestimation of highly expanded clone sizes could arise where identical TCR molecules share a barcode.

A single record per CDR3 protein comes from TCRdb applying MiXCR to the PCR reads. Of under 650,000 distinct CDR3 sequences in the sample, about 20% were seen once. V was clipped by 3 bases and J by 2 bases, with 11 bases between them. The CDR3 extends over 15 amino acids. CDR1 LNHDA and CDR2 SQIVND come from the germline V gene (reference sequence). The sample taken for sequencing was naive CD8+ T cells from blood, with Jurkat cell RNA spiked in. Sample subset: FACS-sorted CD8+CD4-CCR7+CD45RA+ naive T cells. V and J are TRBV19 and TRBJ2-1; the D gene could be TRBD1 or TRBD2 (5 bases each). This clonotype was sampled from a human donor in good health. Some libraries in this study had Jurkat cell RNA spiked in. The CDR3 DNA follows: TGTGCCAGTAGTATCGGTGGGACGCCCTACAATGAGCAGTTCTTC. It translates to CASSIGGTPYNEQFF.